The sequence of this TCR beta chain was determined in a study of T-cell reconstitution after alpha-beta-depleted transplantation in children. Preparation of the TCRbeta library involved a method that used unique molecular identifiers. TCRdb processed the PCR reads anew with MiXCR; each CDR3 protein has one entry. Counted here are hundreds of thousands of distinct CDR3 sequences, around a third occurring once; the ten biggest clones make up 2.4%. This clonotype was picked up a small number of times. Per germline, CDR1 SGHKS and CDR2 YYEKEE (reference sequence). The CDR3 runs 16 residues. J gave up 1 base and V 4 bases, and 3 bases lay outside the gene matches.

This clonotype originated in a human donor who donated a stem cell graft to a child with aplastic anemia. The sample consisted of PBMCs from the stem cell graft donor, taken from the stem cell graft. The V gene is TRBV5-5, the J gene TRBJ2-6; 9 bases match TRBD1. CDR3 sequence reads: CASSPTGGSGANVLTF. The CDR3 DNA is TGTGCCAGCAGCCCGACAGGGGGGTCTGGGGCCAACGTCCTGACTTTC.